This TCR beta chain came from a study of response to subunit inactivated influenza vaccine. Study-wide results and limits: It was suggested by the authors that few new T cells are recruited by each seasonal influenza vaccination.

Comment on this clonotype: Antigen unknown.

MiXCR, applied by TCRdb to the RT-PCR reads, yields one record per CDR3 protein. Seen here are around 520,000 distinct CDR3 sequences, over 9.5% observed once, and the top ten hold about a tenth. Looked up from germline, CDR1 is DFQATT and CDR2 is SNEGSKA (reference sequence). V shed 6 bases and J shed 5 bases, with 23 bases lying between them. The CDR3 spans 16 residues. This TCR came from a man aged 50 or older who received an inactivated influenza vaccine. The rearrangement joins TRBV20-1 to TRBJ2-1, with no clear D. The sample was PBMCs from blood, taken on the day of vaccination. Here the CDR3 DNA reads TGCAGTGCAAGGATGAGATCGGGCATAGGGAACAATGAGCAGTTCTTC. This sequence encodes CSARMRSGIGNNEQFF.